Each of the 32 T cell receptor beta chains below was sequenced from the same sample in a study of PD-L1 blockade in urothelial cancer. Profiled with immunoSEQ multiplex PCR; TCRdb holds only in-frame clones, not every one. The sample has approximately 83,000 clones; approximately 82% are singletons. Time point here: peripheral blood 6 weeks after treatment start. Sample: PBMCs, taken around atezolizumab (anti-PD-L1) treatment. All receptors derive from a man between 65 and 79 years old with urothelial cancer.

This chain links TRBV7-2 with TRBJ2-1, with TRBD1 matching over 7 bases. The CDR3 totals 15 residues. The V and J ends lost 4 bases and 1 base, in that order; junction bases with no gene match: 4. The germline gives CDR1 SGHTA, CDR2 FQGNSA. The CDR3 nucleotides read TGTGCCAGCAGCTCCAACAGGGGTTCCTACAATGAGCAGTTCTTC. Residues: CASSSNRGSYNEQFF.

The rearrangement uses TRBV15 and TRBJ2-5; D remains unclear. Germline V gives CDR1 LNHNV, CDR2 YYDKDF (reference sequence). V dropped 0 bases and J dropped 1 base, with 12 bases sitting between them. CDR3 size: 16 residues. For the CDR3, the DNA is TGTGCCACCAGCAGAGATCCCGGAGTAACCCAAGAGACCCAGTACTTC. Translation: CATSRDPGVTQETQYF.

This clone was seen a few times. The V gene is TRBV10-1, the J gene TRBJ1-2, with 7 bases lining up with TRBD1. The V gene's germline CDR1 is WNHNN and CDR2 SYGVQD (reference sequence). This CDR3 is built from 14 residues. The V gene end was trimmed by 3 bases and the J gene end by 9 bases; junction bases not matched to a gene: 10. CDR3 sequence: CASSDSDRIGSYTF. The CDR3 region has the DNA TGCGCCAGCAGTGATTCGGACAGGATAGGGAGCTACACCTTC.

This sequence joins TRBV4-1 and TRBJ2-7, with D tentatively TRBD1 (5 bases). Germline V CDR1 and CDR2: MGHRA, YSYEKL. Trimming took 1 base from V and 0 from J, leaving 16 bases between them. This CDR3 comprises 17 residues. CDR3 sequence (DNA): TGCGCCAGCAGCCAAGGGCCTACAGGCAGGGACTCCTACGAGCAGTACTTC. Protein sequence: CASSQGPTGRDSYEQYF.

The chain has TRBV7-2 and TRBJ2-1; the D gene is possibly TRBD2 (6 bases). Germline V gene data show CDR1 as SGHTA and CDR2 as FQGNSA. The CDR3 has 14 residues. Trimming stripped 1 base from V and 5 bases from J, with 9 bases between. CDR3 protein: CASSLVSGHNEQFF. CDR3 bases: TGTGCCAGCAGCTTAGTTAGCGGACACAATGAGCAGTTCTTC.

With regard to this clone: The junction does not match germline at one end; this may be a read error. DNA for the CDR3: TGTGCCAGCAGTCCCGGGAGCGGCATACACCGGGGAGCTGTTTTT. Translation: CASSPGSGIHRGAVF. This chain joins TRBV11-3 and TRBJ2-2; D may be TRBD2 (6 bases). The CDR3 covers 15 residues. The germline V gene encodes CDR1 SGHNT and CDR2 YENEEA.

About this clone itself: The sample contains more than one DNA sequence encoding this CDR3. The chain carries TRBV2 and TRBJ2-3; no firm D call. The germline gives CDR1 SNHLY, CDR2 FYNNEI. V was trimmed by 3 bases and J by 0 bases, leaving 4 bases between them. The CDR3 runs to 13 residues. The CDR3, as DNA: TGTGCCAGCAGTGACCGGAGCACAGATACGCAGTATTTT. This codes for CASSDRSTDTQYF.

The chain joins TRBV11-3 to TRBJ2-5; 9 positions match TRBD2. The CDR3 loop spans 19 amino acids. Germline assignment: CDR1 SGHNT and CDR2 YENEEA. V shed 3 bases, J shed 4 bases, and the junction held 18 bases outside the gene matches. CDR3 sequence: CASSFYWGDGGRARETQYF. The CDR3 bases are TGTGCCAGCAGCTTCTATTGGGGGGACGGCGGGAGGGCCCGAGAGACCCAGTACTTC.

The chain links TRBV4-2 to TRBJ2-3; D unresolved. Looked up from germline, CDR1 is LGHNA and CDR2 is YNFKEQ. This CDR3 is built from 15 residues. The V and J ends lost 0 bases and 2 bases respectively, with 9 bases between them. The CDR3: CASSQDRLTTDTQYF. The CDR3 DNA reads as TGTGCCAGCAGCCAAGATAGACTTACCACAGATACGCAGTATTTT.

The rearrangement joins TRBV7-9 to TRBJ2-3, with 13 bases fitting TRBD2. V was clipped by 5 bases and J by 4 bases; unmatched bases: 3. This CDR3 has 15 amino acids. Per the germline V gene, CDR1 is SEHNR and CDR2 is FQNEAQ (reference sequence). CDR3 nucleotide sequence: TGTGCCAGCAGCCGAGGGACTAGCGGGGCAGATACGCAGTATTTT. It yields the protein CASSRGTSGADTQYF.

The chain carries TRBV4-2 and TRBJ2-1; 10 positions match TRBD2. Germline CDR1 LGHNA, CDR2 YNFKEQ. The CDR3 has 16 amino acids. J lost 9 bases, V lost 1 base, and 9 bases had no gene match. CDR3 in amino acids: CASSQVSGSGGREQFF. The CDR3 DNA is TGTGCCAGCAGCCAAGTGTCGGGTAGCGGGGGGCGTGAGCAGTTCTTC.

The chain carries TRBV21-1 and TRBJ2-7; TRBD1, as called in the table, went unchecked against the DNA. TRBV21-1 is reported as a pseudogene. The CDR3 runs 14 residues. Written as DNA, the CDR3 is TGTGCCAGCAGCACTGACAGGGAGCCCTACGAGCAGTACTTC. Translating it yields CASSTDREPYEQYF.

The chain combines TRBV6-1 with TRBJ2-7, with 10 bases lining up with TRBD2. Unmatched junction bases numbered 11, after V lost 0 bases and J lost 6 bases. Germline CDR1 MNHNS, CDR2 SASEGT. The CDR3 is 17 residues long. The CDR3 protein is CASSEASWSGGAGEQYF. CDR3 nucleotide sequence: TGTGCCAGCAGTGAAGCAAGTTGGAGCGGGGGGGCGGGCGAGCAGTACTTC.

The CDR3: CASSLTGSNSPLHF. Here the CDR3 DNA reads TGTGCCAGCAGCCTGACAGGGAGTAATTCACCCCTCCACTTT. The V gene is TRBV7-9, the J gene TRBJ1-6; 7 bases align to TRBD1. The CDR3 is 14 residues long. Germline CDR1 and CDR2: SEHNR and FQNEAQ (reference sequence). V was clipped by 5 bases and J by 6 bases; unmatched bases: 4. The variable domain in full, completed from reference TRBV7-9 and TRBJ1-6, reads DTGVSQNPRHKITKRGQNVTFRCDPISEHNRLYWYRQTLGQGPEFLTYFQNEAQLEKSRLLSDRFSAERPKGSFSTLEIQRTEQGDSAMYLCASSLTGSNSPLHFGNGTRLTVT.

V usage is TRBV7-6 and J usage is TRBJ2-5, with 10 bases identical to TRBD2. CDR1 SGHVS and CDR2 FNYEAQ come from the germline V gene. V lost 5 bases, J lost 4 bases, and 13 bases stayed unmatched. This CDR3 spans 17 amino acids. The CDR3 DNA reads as TGTGCCAGCAGCCGCCCGCTAGCGGGAGTATTGGGAGAGACCCAGTACTTC. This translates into CASSRPLAGVLGETQYF.

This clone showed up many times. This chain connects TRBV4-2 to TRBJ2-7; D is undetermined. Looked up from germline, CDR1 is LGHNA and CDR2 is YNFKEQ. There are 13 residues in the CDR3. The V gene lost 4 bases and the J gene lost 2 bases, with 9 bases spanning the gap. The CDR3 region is CASSLEIAYEQYF. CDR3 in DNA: TGTGCCAGCAGCCTCGAGATTGCCTACGAGCAGTACTTC.

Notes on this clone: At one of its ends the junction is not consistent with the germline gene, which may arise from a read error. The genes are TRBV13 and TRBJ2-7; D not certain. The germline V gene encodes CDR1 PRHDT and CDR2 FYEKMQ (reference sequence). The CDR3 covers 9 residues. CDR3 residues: CASSLEPYF. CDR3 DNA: TGTGCCAGCAGCTTAGAGCCGTACTTC.

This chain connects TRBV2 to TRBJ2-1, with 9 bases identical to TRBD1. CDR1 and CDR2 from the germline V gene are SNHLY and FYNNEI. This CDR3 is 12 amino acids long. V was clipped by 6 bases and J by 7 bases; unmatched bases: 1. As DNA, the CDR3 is TGTGCCAGCAGGGGGACAGGGAATGAGCAGTTCTTC. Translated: CASRGTGNEQFF.

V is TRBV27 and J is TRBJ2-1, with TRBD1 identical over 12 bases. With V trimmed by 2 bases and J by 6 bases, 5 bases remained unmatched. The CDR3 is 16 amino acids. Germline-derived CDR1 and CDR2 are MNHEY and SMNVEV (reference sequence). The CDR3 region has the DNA TGTGCCAGCAGTTTACGTGGGACAGGGGGCATCAATGAGCAGTTCTTC. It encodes CASSLRGTGGINEQFF.

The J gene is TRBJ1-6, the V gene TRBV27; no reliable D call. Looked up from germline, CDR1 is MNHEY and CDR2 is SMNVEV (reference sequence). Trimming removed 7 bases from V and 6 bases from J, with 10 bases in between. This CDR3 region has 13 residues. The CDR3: CASTQRSNSPLHF. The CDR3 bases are TGTGCCAGCACACAGCGGTCTAATTCACCCCTCCACTTT.

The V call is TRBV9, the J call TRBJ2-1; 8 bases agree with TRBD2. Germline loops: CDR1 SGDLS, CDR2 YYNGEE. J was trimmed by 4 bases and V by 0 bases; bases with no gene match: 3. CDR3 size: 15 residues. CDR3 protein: CASSVGLANYNEQFF. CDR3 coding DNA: TGTGCCAGCAGCGTAGGACTAGCGAATTACAATGAGCAGTTCTTC.

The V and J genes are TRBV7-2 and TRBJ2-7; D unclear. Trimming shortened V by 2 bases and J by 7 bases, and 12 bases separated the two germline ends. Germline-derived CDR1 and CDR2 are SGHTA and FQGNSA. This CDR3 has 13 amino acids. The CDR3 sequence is CASSLTILWEQYF. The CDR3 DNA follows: TGTGCCAGCAGCTTAACTATCCTCTGGGAGCAGTACTTC.

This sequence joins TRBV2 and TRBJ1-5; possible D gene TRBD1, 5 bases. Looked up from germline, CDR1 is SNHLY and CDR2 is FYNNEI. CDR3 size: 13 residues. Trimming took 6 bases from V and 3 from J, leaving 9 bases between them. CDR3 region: CASRTAYNQPQHF. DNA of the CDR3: TGTGCCAGCAGGACAGCATACAATCAGCCCCAGCATTTT.

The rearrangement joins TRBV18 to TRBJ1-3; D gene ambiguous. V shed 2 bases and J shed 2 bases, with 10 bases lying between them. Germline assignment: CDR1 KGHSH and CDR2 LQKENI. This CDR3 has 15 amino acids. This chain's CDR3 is CASSPSGKAGNTIYF. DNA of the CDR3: TGTGCCAGCTCACCATCGGGAAAGGCTGGAAACACCATATATTTT.

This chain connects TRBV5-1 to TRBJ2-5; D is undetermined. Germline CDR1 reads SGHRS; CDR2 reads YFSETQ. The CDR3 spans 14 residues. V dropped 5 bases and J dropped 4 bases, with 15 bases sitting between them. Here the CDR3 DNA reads TGCGCCAGCAGAGAGCGATCCTCTTCAGAGACCCAGTACTTC. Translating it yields CASRERSSSETQYF.

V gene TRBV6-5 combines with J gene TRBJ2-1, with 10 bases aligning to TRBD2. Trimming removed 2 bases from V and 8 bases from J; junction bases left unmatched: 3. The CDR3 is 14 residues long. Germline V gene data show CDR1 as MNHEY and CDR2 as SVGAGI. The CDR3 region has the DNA TGTGCCAGCAGTTACCAGGGACTAGCGTATGAGCAGTTCTTC. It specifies CASSYQGLAYEQFF.

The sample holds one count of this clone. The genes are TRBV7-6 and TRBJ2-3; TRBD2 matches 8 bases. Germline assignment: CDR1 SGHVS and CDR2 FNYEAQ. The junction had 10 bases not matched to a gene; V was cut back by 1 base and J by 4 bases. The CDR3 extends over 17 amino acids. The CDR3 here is CASSLGYWSGGSDTQYF. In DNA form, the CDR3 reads TGTGCCAGCAGCTTAGGTTACTGGAGCGGGGGTTCAGATACGCAGTATTTT.

The CDR3 sequence: CASSQDINSYTGELFF. The CDR3 DNA sequence: TGTGCCAGCAGCCAAGACATAAACTCCTACACCGGGGAGCTGTTTTTT. The chain employs TRBV4-2 and TRBJ2-2, with D unclear. V lost 0 bases and J lost 3, with 11 bases in between. Germline CDR1 and CDR2: LGHNA and YNFKEQ. The CDR3 spans 16 residues.

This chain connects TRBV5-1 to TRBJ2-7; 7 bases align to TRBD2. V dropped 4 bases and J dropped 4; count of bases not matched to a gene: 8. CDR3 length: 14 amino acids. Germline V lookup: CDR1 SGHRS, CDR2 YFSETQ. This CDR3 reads CASSPLGGVYEQYF. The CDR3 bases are TGCGCCAGCAGCCCCCTTGGGGGGGTATACGAGCAGTACTTC.

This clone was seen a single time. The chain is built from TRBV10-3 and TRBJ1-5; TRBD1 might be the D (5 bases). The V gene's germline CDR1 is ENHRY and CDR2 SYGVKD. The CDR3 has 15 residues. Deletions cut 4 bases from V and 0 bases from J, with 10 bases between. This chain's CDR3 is CAISVGGTSNQPQHF. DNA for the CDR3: TGTGCCATCAGTGTGGGGGGAACTAGCAATCAGCCCCAGCATTTT.

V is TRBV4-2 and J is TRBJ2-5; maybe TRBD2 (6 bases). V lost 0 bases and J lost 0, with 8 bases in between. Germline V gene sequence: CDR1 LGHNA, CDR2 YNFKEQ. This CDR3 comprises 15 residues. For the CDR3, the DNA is TGTGCCAGCAGCCAAGATAGGGACTACCAAGAGACCCAGTACTTC. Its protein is CASSQDRDYQETQYF.

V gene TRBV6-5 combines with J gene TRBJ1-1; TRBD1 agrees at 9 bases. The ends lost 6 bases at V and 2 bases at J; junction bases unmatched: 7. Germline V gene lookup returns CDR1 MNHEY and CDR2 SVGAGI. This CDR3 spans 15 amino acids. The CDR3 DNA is TGTGCCAGCAGCCTGGACAGGGGTTTAAACACTGAAGCTTTCTTT. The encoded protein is CASSLDRGLNTEAFF.